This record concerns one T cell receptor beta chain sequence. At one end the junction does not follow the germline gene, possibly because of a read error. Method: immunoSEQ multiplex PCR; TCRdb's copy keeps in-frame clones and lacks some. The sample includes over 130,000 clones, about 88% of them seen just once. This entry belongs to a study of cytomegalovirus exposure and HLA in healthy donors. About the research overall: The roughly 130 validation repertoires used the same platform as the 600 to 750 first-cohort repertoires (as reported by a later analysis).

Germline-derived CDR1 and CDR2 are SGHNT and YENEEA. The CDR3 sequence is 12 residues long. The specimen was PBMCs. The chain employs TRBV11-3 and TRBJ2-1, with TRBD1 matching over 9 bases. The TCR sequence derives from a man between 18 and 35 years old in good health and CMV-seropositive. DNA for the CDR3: TGTGCCAGCAGCTTAACAGGGGGCCGTATGATCTTC. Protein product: CASSLTGGRMIF. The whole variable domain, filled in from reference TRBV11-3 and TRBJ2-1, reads EAGVVQSPRYKIIEKKQPVAFWCNPISGHNTLYWYLQNLGQGPELLIRYENEEAVDDSQLPKDRFSAERLKGVDSTLKIQPAELGDSAVYLCASSLTGGRMIFGPGTRLTVL.